Below are 30 T cell receptor beta chains sequenced from a single sample in a study of blood T cell repertoires in COVID-19. Clones were read by immunoSEQ multiplex PCR, and TCRdb kept only the in-frame ones, dropping some. The data contain about 300,000 clones, approximately 90% of them singletons. Sequenced input: PBMCs or T cells enriched from blood (not recorded which). The receptors derive from a young woman who had recovered from COVID-19.

The chain combines TRBV5-1 with TRBJ2-1, with D tentatively TRBD1 (5 bases). The germline V gene has CDR1 SGHRS and CDR2 YFSETQ. The CDR3 has 15 residues. With 1 base removed from V and 3 bases from J, the gap between germline ends came to 11 bases. The CDR3 reads CASSLSVQGYNEQFF. CDR3 nucleotides: TGCGCCAGCAGCTTGTCGGTCCAGGGCTACAATGAGCAGTTCTTC.

This chain connects TRBV7-2 to TRBJ2-5; possible D gene TRBD1, 6 bases. CDR3 length equals 16 residues. V lost 0 bases to trimming and J lost 4 bases, with 15 bases between them. Looked up from germline, CDR1 is SGHTA and CDR2 is FQGNSA. CDR3 sequence (DNA): TGTGCCAGCAGCTTAGCCTCGGCCAGGGGTGGAGAGACCCAGTACTTC. This translates into CASSLASARGGETQYF.

This chain uses TRBV2 with TRBJ1-1, with TRBD1 as a possible D gene (5 bases). Germline CDR1 is SNHLY and CDR2 is FYNNEI. The germline V and J ends were trimmed by 10 bases and 0 bases, with 15 bases remaining between them. The CDR3 is 14 amino acids. CDR3: CATQGTAMNTEAFF. CDR3 in DNA: TGTGCCACCCAGGGTACCGCTATGAACACTGAAGCTTTCTTT.

This rearrangement joins TRBV30 to TRBJ2-7; D may be TRBD2 (5 bases). CDR1 is GTSNPN and CDR2 is SVGIG in the germline V gene (reference sequence). Trimming took 3 bases from V and 6 from J, leaving 15 bases between them. This CDR3 spans 13 amino acids. DNA of the CDR3: TGTGCCTGGAGAACGGAACGACGGGGCGAGCAGTACTTC. Translated: CAWRTERRGEQYF. Full variable domain (remainder filled in from reference TRBV30 and TRBJ2-7): SQTIHQWPATLVQPVGSPLSLECTVEGTSNPNLYWYRQAAGRGLQLLFYSVGIGQISSEVPQNLSASRPQDRQFILSSKKLLLSDSGFYLCAWRTERRGEQYFGPGTRLTVT.

Written as DNA, the CDR3 is TGTGCCAGCAGTTTGGGGGGGTTTAGCGGGGCGAGCTCCTACAATGAGCAGTTCTTC. Its translation is CASSLGGFSGASSYNEQFF. This rearrangement joins TRBV28 to TRBJ2-1; 8 positions match TRBD2. This CDR3 is 19 amino acids long. Germline loops: CDR1 MDHEN, CDR2 SYDVKM. After removal of 3 bases from V and 0 bases from J, the junction contained 13 bases not matched to a gene.

The rearrangement links TRBV11-2 to TRBJ1-6; no reliable D call. The ends were cut back, 5 bases at V and 7 bases at J, with 15 bases in the middle. CDR1 SGHAT and CDR2 FQNNGV come from the germline V gene. This CDR3 has 15 amino acids. The CDR3 DNA is TGTGCCAGCAGCGGCTCCGTGGGGAGGAATTCACCCCTCCACTTT. Protein product: CASSGSVGRNSPLHF.

This chain uses TRBV27 with TRBJ2-7; 9 bases agree with TRBD1. The CDR3 spans 16 residues. Looked up from germline, CDR1 is MNHEY and CDR2 is SMNVEV (reference sequence). J was trimmed by 3 bases and V by 1 base; bases with no gene match: 7. The CDR3 nucleotides read TGTGCCAGCAGTTTATTTGGGACAGGGTTTCTCTACGAGCAGTACTTC. Its protein product is CASSLFGTGFLYEQYF.

The chain uses TRBV30 and TRBJ1-1; 9 bases map to TRBD1. Germline values: CDR1 GTSNPN, CDR2 SVGIG (reference sequence). CDR3 size: 14 residues. Trimming removed 2 bases from V and 1 base from J; junction bases left unmatched: 2. CDR3 in DNA: TGTGCCTGGAGTCTGACAGGGGGGAACACTGAAGCTTTCTTT. It is translated as CAWSLTGGNTEAFF.

This chain connects TRBV3-1 (or the pseudogene TRBV3-2) to TRBJ2-5; 12 bases agree with TRBD1. The CDR3 runs 17 residues. Germline-derived CDR1 and CDR2 are LGHDT and YNNKEL (reference sequence). V lost 7 bases, J lost 7 bases, and 16 bases stayed unmatched. The CDR3 here is CASIFSGRDRGRGTQYF. The DNA of the CDR3 is TGTGCCAGCATATTCTCGGGGCGGGACAGGGGGCGAGGGACCCAGTACTTC.

This chain joins TRBV18 and TRBJ1-1, with D possibly TRBD1 on 6 matching bases. With 4 bases removed from V and 3 bases from J, the gap between germline ends came to 18 bases. Germline CDR1 reads KGHSH; CDR2 reads LQKENI. The CDR3 sequence is 16 residues long. CDR3 nucleotides: TGTGCCAGCTCACTCACGAACAGGGTCGTAGACACTGAAGCTTTCTTT. Protein: CASSLTNRVVDTEAFF. Variable domain in full (rest from reference TRBV18 and TRBJ1-1): NAGVMQNPRHLVRRRGQEARLRCSPMKGHSHVYWYRQLPEEGLKFMVYLQKENIIDESGMPKERFSAEFPKEGPSILRIQQVVRGDSAAYFCASSLTNRVVDTEAFFGQGTRLTVV.

The chain joins TRBV7-8 to TRBJ1-1, with D possibly TRBD1 on 5 matching bases. Germline V gene lookup returns CDR1 SGHVS and CDR2 FQNEAQ. The V end lost 6 bases, the J end lost 4 bases, and 18 bases lay between the germline ends. The CDR3 consists of 15 residues. The CDR3 DNA is TGTGCCAGCAGGACCGACCCTACGGGGGGCACTGAAGCTTTCTTT. This sequence encodes CASRTDPTGGTEAFF.

V gene TRBV2 combines with J gene TRBJ1-4, with D possibly matching TRBD1 (6 bases). The CDR3 is made up of 10 amino acids. The V end lost 6 bases, the J end lost 15 bases, and 11 bases lay between the germline ends. Germline CDR1 SNHLY, CDR2 FYNNEI. CDR3 sequence (DNA): TGTGCCAGCAGGAAGGGGGGGTTGTTTTTT. Its translation is CASRKGGLFF.

The V gene is TRBV28, the J gene TRBJ2-1; TRBD2 agrees at 8 bases. V shed 6 bases, J shed 7 bases, and the junction held 11 bases outside the gene matches. Per germline, CDR1 MDHEN and CDR2 SYDVKM. The CDR3 is made up of 15 amino acids. CDR3 in amino acids: CASSPSSGSFNEQFF. The CDR3, as DNA: TGTGCCAGCAGCCCCTCCAGCGGGAGTTTTAATGAGCAGTTCTTC.

V gene TRBV6-5 combines with J gene TRBJ2-3; 8 bases map to TRBD2. V gave up 8 bases and J gave up 0 bases; unmatched junction bases: 7. There are 15 residues in the CDR3. In germline, CDR1 is MNHEY, CDR2 SVGAGI. CDR3 protein: CASSYSGESTDTQYF. Written as DNA, the CDR3 is TGTGCCAGCTCATATAGCGGGGAGAGCACAGATACGCAGTATTTT.

In its sample, this clone was seen once. The V gene is TRBV7-3, the J gene TRBJ1-5; tentatively, D is TRBD1 (5 bases). The length of the CDR3 is 13 residues. V was trimmed by 2 bases and J by 3 bases, leaving 5 bases between them. Germline CDR1 and CDR2: SGHTA and FQGTGA. The CDR3 loop is CASSLGHNQPQHF. The CDR3 region has the DNA TGTGCCAGCAGCTTAGGACACAATCAGCCCCAGCATTTT.

This chain connects TRBV18 to TRBJ2-1; the D gene is possibly TRBD2 (5 bases). The CDR3 runs to 14 residues. Per the germline V gene, CDR1 is KGHSH and CDR2 is LQKENI. Trimming shortened V by 1 base and J by 6 bases, and 10 bases separated the two germline ends. CDR3 in amino acids: CASSPRQTINEQFF. CDR3 coding DNA: TGTGCCAGCTCACCACGTCAGACTATCAATGAGCAGTTCTTC.

The chain joins TRBV18 to TRBJ2-3, with 10 positions matching TRBD1. Germline values: CDR1 KGHSH, CDR2 LQKENI. The CDR3 sequence is 16 residues long. The junction had 7 bases not matched to a gene; V was cut back by 5 bases and J by 2 bases. In DNA, the CDR3 is TGTGCCAGCTCAAGACAGGGGGCGGGGAACACAGATACGCAGTATTTT. Translating it yields CASSRQGAGNTDTQYF.

This clone has more than one count but fewer than ten. The chain has TRBV25-1 and TRBJ2-1, with a tentative D call TRBD1 (6 bases). Trimming took off 3 bases at V and 7 bases at J, with 25 bases between the two ends. Germline CDR1 MGHDK, CDR2 SYGVNS. This CDR3 is 18 amino acids long. CDR3 residues: CASSEEQGGLLEENEQFF. The CDR3 DNA reads TGTGCCAGCAGTGAGGAACAGGGCGGGCTTTTAGAAGAGAATGAGCAGTTCTTC.

This clone was recorded only once. The rearrangement uses TRBV9 and TRBJ1-5; 8 bases agree with TRBD1. After removal of 4 bases from V and 2 bases from J, the junction contained 2 bases not matched to a gene. The CDR3 sequence is 14 residues long. Germline-derived CDR1 and CDR2 are SGDLS and YYNGEE. The CDR3 bases are TGTGCCAGCAGCCCGGGACAGGGCAATCAGCCCCAGCATTTT. Translating it yields CASSPGQGNQPQHF.

The V and J genes are TRBV4-2 and TRBJ1-2; 7 bases line up with TRBD1. This CDR3 spans 18 amino acids. Germline loops: CDR1 LGHNA, CDR2 YNFKEQ. V shed 1 base and J 2 bases; nucleotides not matched to a gene: 13. In DNA, the CDR3 is TGTGCCAGCAGCCAAGTTAGGGACAGCCTGAGGGTAAACTATGGCTACACCTTC. Its translation is CASSQVRDSLRVNYGYTF.

This chain links TRBV5-4 with TRBJ2-3; D uncertain. Germline V gives CDR1 SGHNT, CDR2 YYREEE (reference sequence). The CDR3 is 15 amino acids. Trimming pared 2 bases from V and 0 bases from J, leaving 10 bases between. Here the CDR3 DNA reads TGTGCCAGCAGCTTTGGCGGTACCAGCACAGATACGCAGTATTTT. Translation: CASSFGGTSTDTQYF.

The gene calls are TRBV28 and TRBJ2-7, with D possibly TRBD2 on 6 matching bases. CDR3 size: 15 residues. CDR1 is MDHEN and CDR2 is SYDVKM in the germline V gene. Trimming left V 8 bases short and J 0 bases short, with 17 bases between. The CDR3 sequence: CASSTPSGSSYEQYF. The CDR3, as DNA: TGTGCCAGCTCCACCCCCTCCGGGAGCTCCTACGAGCAGTACTTC.

CDR3 amino acids: CASGYSNQPQHF. CDR3 bases: TGTGCGTCGGGTTATAGCAATCAGCCCCAGCATTTT. The J gene is TRBJ1-5, the V gene TRBV7-9; D unresolved. The CDR3 runs 12 residues. Per germline, CDR1 SEHNR and CDR2 FQNEAQ (reference sequence).

V gene TRBV23-1 combines with J gene TRBJ2-1, with TRBD1 matching 8 bases. TRBV23-1 is an open reading frame, and its role is uncertain. After removal of 2 bases from V and 5 bases from J, the junction contained 8 bases not matched to a gene. The CDR3 runs to 16 residues. For the CDR3, the DNA is TGCGCCAGCAGTCAAGCGGACAGGGAAGGTGACAATGAGCAGTTCTTC. Encoded protein: CASSQADREGDNEQFF.

This sequence joins TRBV27 and TRBJ1-1, with D unclear. The length of the CDR3 is 15 residues. CDR1 MNHEY and CDR2 SMNVEV come from the germline V gene (reference sequence). V lost 0 bases to trimming and J lost 0 bases, with 8 bases between them. The CDR3 DNA follows: TGTGCCAGCAGTTTATCCCCGCGGATGAACACTGAAGCTTTCTTT. This encodes CASSLSPRMNTEAFF.

The V call is TRBV6-6, the J call TRBJ2-2, with D perhaps TRBD2 (6 bases). The CDR3 is 13 amino acids. The germline V gene has CDR1 MNHNY and CDR2 SVGAGI (reference sequence). V gave up 5 bases and J gave up 8 bases, with 12 bases separating them. As DNA, the CDR3 is TGTGCCAGCAGTAGGAGGAGGGATGGGGAGCTGTTTTTT. Translation: CASSRRRDGELFF.

The J gene is TRBJ1-1, the V gene TRBV5-1, with no clear D. This CDR3 is built from 15 residues. Between the trimmed V and J ends, which lost 0 bases and 4 bases, there was a span of 13 bases. CDR1 is SGHRS and CDR2 is YFSETQ in the germline V gene. DNA for the CDR3: TGCGCCAGCAGCTTGGTGACCGATTCTAGCACTGAAGCTTTCTTT. Translation gives CASSLVTDSSTEAFF.

J is TRBJ1-2 and V is TRBV19; unclear D gene. Germline V gene data show CDR1 as LNHDA and CDR2 as SQIVND (reference sequence). V lost 1 base and J 4 bases, leaving 10 bases between the germline ends. The CDR3 loop spans 14 amino acids. The CDR3, as DNA: TGTGCCAGTAGTATAGTTGCAACAGCCTATGGCTACACCTTC. Translating it yields CASSIVATAYGYTF.

Comment on this clone: The sample holds other DNA sequences that translate to the same CDR3. The V and J genes are TRBV27 and TRBJ1-2; 11 bases line up with TRBD1. The ends lost 5 bases at V and 5 bases at J; junction bases unmatched: 7. The CDR3 consists of 15 residues. CDR1 and CDR2 (germline): MNHEY, SMNVEV (reference sequence). CDR3 in DNA: TGTGCCAGCAGTCCCCGGACAGGGGGCGGGTATGGCTACACCTTC. Translation: CASSPRTGGGYGYTF.

V gene TRBV18 combines with J gene TRBJ1-2; D perhaps matches TRBD1 (5 bases). The CDR3 is 14 residues long. V was pared by 3 bases and J by 4 bases, with 12 bases between. Germline V gene sequence: CDR1 KGHSH, CDR2 LQKENI. The DNA of the CDR3 is TGTGCCAGCTCACCTGCGCAGGGCGGCTATGGCTACACCTTC. Protein: CASSPAQGGYGYTF.